These 27 T cell receptor beta chains share one sample of origin, sequenced in a study of CD8+ T cells in alopecia areata. After isolation, RNA underwent reverse transcription to generate cDNA as the sequencing template. Measured with immunoSEQ multiplex PCR; TCRdb has only the in-frame clones, and not every one. The sample holds 140,000 to 150,000 clones, around 51% seen once. Sequencing used CD4+ T cells sorted from blood, obtained at week 0. These TCRs come from a human donor with alopecia areata.

The chain has TRBV21-1 and TRBJ2-3; the tabulated D call, TRBD2, remains unverified against the DNA. TRBV21-1 is noted as a pseudogene. CDR3 size: 16 residues. This CDR3 is CASSKSIPPRADTQYF. DNA for the CDR3: TGTGCCAGCAGCAAGTCAATCCCCCCCCGGGCAGATACGCAGTATTTT.

This chain joins TRBV5-5 and TRBJ1-2, with 10 bases lining up with TRBD1. The germline V gene encodes CDR1 SGHKS and CDR2 YYEKEE (reference sequence). With 4 bases clipped from V and 4 bases from J, the junction kept 10 bases outside the gene matches. The CDR3 is 16 amino acids. The CDR3 is CASSAGTGEQSYGYTF. The CDR3, as DNA: TGTGCCAGCAGCGCGGGGACAGGGGAACAAAGCTATGGCTACACCTTC.

CDR3 in DNA: TGCGCCAGCAGCTTGGGGGACTCCTGGGGCGAGCAGTACTTC. It encodes CASSLGDSWGEQYF. V and J are TRBV5-1 and TRBJ2-7, with D maybe TRBD2 (6 bases). V lost 0 bases and J lost 6, with 13 bases in between. Germline CDR1 is SGHRS and CDR2 is YFSETQ. This CDR3 contains 14 residues.

V usage is TRBV5-1 and J usage is TRBJ2-5; TRBD1 matches 8 bases. Germline V gene sequence: CDR1 SGHRS, CDR2 YFSETQ. V trimming: 4 bases; J trimming: 1 base; junction bases outside the gene matches: 3. This CDR3 contains 14 residues. The CDR3 DNA reads as TGCGCCAGCAGCCGGACAGGGATCCAAGAGACCCAGTACTTC. This gives the protein CASSRTGIQETQYF.

The chain is built from TRBV9 and TRBJ2-2; D remains unclear. V lost 0 bases and J 5 bases, leaving 5 bases between the germline ends. The CDR3 has 13 amino acids. Per germline, CDR1 SGDLS and CDR2 YYNGEE. The CDR3 loop reads CASSVGVTGELFF. The CDR3 DNA reads as TGTGCCAGCAGCGTAGGGGTAACCGGGGAGCTGTTTTTT.

The CDR3 reads CSVRGSSYNEQFF. CDR3 nucleotides: TGCAGCGTTCGGGGGAGCTCCTACAATGAGCAGTTCTTC. The J gene is TRBJ2-1, the V gene TRBV29-1; D perhaps matches TRBD2 (6 bases). CDR3 length: 13 residues. CDR1 SQVTM and CDR2 ANQGSEA come from the germline V gene. V was pared by 5 bases and J by 0 bases, with 8 bases between.

V is TRBV29-1 and J is TRBJ1-2; D remains ambiguous. The germline V gene has CDR1 SQVTM and CDR2 ANQGSEA. Trimming took off 2 bases at V and 4 bases at J, with 8 bases between the two ends. CDR3 length equals 12 residues. CDR3 sequence (DNA): TGCAGCGTTGAAAACCCCACCTATGGCTACACCTTC. It codes for CSVENPTYGYTF.

This clone was observed a handful of times. This chain uses TRBV9 with TRBJ2-7; D is possibly TRBD1 (6 bases). Germline values: CDR1 SGDLS, CDR2 YYNGEE. With 4 bases removed from V and 3 bases from J, the gap between germline ends came to 20 bases. CDR3 length: 16 amino acids. The DNA of the CDR3 is TGTGCCAGCAGCATACAACCGACAGGAGCCAGCTACGAGCAGTACTTC. Its translation: CASSIQPTGASYEQYF.

The V and J genes are TRBV9 and TRBJ2-3; possible D gene TRBD1, 5 bases. Per the germline V gene, CDR1 is SGDLS and CDR2 is YYNGEE. V lost 0 bases, J lost 8 bases, and 13 bases lay in between. There are 14 residues in the CDR3. The CDR3 region has the DNA TGTGCCAGCAGCGTAGCCAGGGCCATTTCTACGCAGTATTTT. Translation gives CASSVARAISTQYF. The full variable domain, rest sourced from reference TRBV9 and TRBJ2-3, is DSGVTQTPKHLITATGQRVTLRCSPRSGDLSVYWYQQSLDQGLQFLIQYYNGEERAKGNILERFSAQQFPDLHSELNLSSLELGDSALYFCASSVARAISTQYFGPGTRLTVL.

This clone was counted only a few times. V and J are TRBV5-5 and TRBJ2-1; D gene unclear. Trimming pared 4 bases from V and 5 bases from J, leaving 19 bases between. CDR3 size: 16 residues. Germline CDR1 and CDR2: SGHKS and YYEKEE (reference sequence). CDR3 sequence: CASSVLWLSLDNEQFF. CDR3 nucleotide sequence: TGTGCCAGCAGCGTGCTCTGGTTGTCGTTGGACAATGAGCAGTTCTTC.

This clone was seen once. The V call is TRBV9, the J call TRBJ2-1; 10 bases line up with TRBD2. The CDR3 length is 15 residues. J gave up 12 bases and V 3 bases, and 12 bases lay outside the gene matches. Germline assignment: CDR1 SGDLS and CDR2 YYNGEE. The CDR3 loop reads CASSAGVSGGLGQFF. For the CDR3, the DNA is TGTGCCAGCAGCGCCGGCGTTAGCGGGGGGTTGGGGCAGTTCTTC.

This clone was observed a few times. The chain uses TRBV5-4 and TRBJ2-2; D remains unclear. The CDR3 spans 14 residues. Germline V gives CDR1 SGHNT, CDR2 YYREEE (reference sequence). V lost 2 bases to trimming and J lost 5 bases, with 10 bases between them. CDR3 sequence: CASSLISVTGELFF. CDR3 nucleotides: TGTGCCAGCAGCTTAATATCCGTAACCGGGGAGCTGTTTTTT.

The chain employs TRBV2 and TRBJ2-4, with D tentatively TRBD1 (5 bases). Germline assignment: CDR1 SNHLY and CDR2 FYNNEI. CDR3 length: 13 amino acids. Trimming pared 6 bases from V and 9 bases from J, leaving 15 bases between. The CDR3 loop reads CASRTGQVGIQYF. The CDR3 DNA reads TGTGCCAGCAGGACTGGACAAGTGGGCATTCAGTACTTC.

The chain carries TRBV7-2 and TRBJ1-2, with D unresolved. Looked up from germline, CDR1 is SGHTA and CDR2 is FQGNSA. The CDR3 spans 12 residues. Trimming left V 7 bases short and J 6 bases short, with 12 bases between. The CDR3 DNA is TGTGCCAGCACCCTAGTGGGGAATGGCTACACCTTC. Its translation: CASTLVGNGYTF.

The count of this clone is one. The rearrangement joins TRBV5-4 to TRBJ1-2; tentatively, D is TRBD1 (5 bases). The germline gives CDR1 SGHNT, CDR2 YYREEE (reference sequence). V lost 6 bases and J lost 2, with 11 bases in between. The CDR3 length is 13 residues. CDR3 sequence: CASTRGQNYGYTF. The CDR3, as DNA: TGTGCCAGCACCCGGGGCCAGAACTATGGCTACACCTTC. The whole variable domain, filled in from reference TRBV5-4 and TRBJ1-2, reads ETGVTQSPTHLIKTRGQQVTLRCSSQSGHNTVSWYQQALGQGPQFIFQYYREEENGRGNFPPRFSGLQFPNYSSELNVNALELDDSALYLCASTRGQNYGYTFGSGTRLTVV.

The chain links TRBV27 to TRBJ2-7, with 7 nucleotides matching TRBD1. The trim removed 6 bases at V and 3 bases at J, leaving 8 bases unmatched. CDR3 length equals 14 residues. Germline CDR1 is MNHEY and CDR2 is SMNVEV (reference sequence). The CDR3 here is CASSLDRDLYEQYF. CDR3 coding DNA: TGTGCCAGCAGCCTCGACAGGGACCTCTACGAGCAGTACTTC.

This clone was counted only a few times. The chain uses TRBV28 and TRBJ1-1, with TRBD1 as a possible D gene (5 bases). This CDR3 has 12 residues. V was cut by 9 bases and J by 6 bases, with 14 bases left in between. Per the germline V gene, CDR1 is MDHEN and CDR2 is SYDVKM. The DNA of the CDR3 is TGTGCCAGTGGGGGAGGGAAGGCTGAAGCTTTCTTT. This encodes CASGGGKAEAFF.

The genes are TRBV29-1 and TRBJ2-7; possible D gene TRBD1, 5 bases. V shed 6 bases and J shed 3 bases, with 9 bases lying between them. Germline V CDR1 and CDR2: SQVTM, ANQGSEA. This CDR3 comprises 11 residues. Here the CDR3 DNA reads TGCAGCGTCAGACAGCGCTACGAGCAGTACTTC. Amino acid sequence: CSVRQRYEQYF.

The chain joins TRBV9 to TRBJ2-3, with D possibly being TRBD2 (5 bases). The CDR3 runs 12 residues. CDR1 is SGDLS and CDR2 is YYNGEE in the germline V gene. Trimming took 7 bases from V and 11 from J, leaving 17 bases between them. In DNA, the CDR3 is TGTGCCAGCGCCCGTCAAGATGGGAGGCAGTATTTT. As protein: CASARQDGRQYF.

This rearrangement joins TRBV4-3 to TRBJ2-7; 8 bases map to TRBD1. The CDR3 is 14 amino acids. V dropped 4 bases and J dropped 3; count of bases not matched to a gene: 5. Germline assignment: CDR1 LGHNA and CDR2 YSLEER. CDR3 DNA: TGCGCCAGCAGCCTTCAACAGGGGGGCTACGAGCAGTACTTC. Amino acid sequence: CASSLQQGGYEQYF.

The chain links TRBV15 to TRBJ2-1; TRBD2 might be the D (5 bases). Germline CDR1 LNHNV, CDR2 YYDKDF (reference sequence). V gave up 2 bases and J gave up 4 bases, with 18 bases separating them. CDR3 length: 17 residues. CDR3 amino acids: CATSRYGGSGSYNEQFF. CDR3 DNA: TGTGCCACCAGCAGATACGGAGGCAGCGGTTCGTACAATGAGCAGTTCTTC.

The chain recombines TRBV10-3 with TRBJ2-1; 9 bases are shared with TRBD2. CDR3 length: 15 amino acids. Germline-derived CDR1 and CDR2 are ENHRY and SYGVKD. With V trimmed by 7 bases and J by 10 bases, 14 bases remained unmatched. CDR3 loop: CAITEGVAGASEQFF. CDR3 nucleotides: TGTGCCATCACCGAGGGAGTAGCGGGAGCGTCAGAGCAGTTCTTC.

This clone was counted a few times. V usage is TRBV18 and J usage is TRBJ1-5, with 8 bases identical to TRBD1. This CDR3 has 15 amino acids. Unmatched junction bases numbered 7, after V lost 4 bases and J lost 5 bases. Germline V gene data show CDR1 as KGHSH and CDR2 as LQKENI. The CDR3 DNA follows: TGTGCCAGCTCACAAGGACAGGGCGGGGATCAGCCCCAGCATTTT. It codes for CASSQGQGGDQPQHF.

V usage is TRBV30 and J usage is TRBJ2-7, with a tentative D call TRBD2 (6 bases). This CDR3 contains 17 residues. Trimming removed 2 bases from V and 1 base from J, with 21 bases in between. Germline V CDR1 and CDR2: GTSNPN, SVGIG (reference sequence). The CDR3: CAWSPGLLSRQSYEQYF. CDR3 nucleotide sequence: TGTGCCTGGAGTCCGGGACTCCTGAGTCGACAGTCCTACGAGCAGTACTTC.

The V and J genes are TRBV7-3 and TRBJ2-7; D is perhaps TRBD1 (5 bases). In germline, CDR1 is SGHTA, CDR2 FQGTGA. Trimming took 2 bases from V and 2 from J, leaving 16 bases between them. The CDR3 is 16 residues long. CDR3: CASSLSDGHFPYEQYF. DNA for the CDR3: TGTGCCAGCAGCTTATCGGACGGACACTTCCCCTACGAGCAGTACTTC.

The rearrangement uses TRBV29-1 and TRBJ1-1, with D unclear. The CDR3 runs 11 residues. V lost 6 bases and J lost 7, with 12 bases in between. Germline CDR1 reads SQVTM; CDR2 reads ANQGSEA. As DNA, the CDR3 is TGCAGCGTGGACCAGGCTGTTGAAGCTTTCTTT. It translates to CSVDQAVEAFF.

In its sample, this clone was seen a few times. This chain joins TRBV30 and TRBJ1-2; no clear D. Germline lookup yields CDR1 GTSNPN and CDR2 SVGIG (reference sequence). The CDR3 is 15 amino acids. V was pared by 0 bases and J by 2 bases, with 13 bases between. The CDR3, as DNA: TGTGCCTGGAGTGTACGGGAAGGGCACAACTATGGCTACACCTTC. The encoded protein is CAWSVREGHNYGYTF. The entire variable domain, with the rest obtained from reference TRBV30 and TRBJ1-2, is as follows: SQTIHQWPATLVQPVGSPLSLECTVEGTSNPNLYWYRQAAGRGLQLLFYSVGIGQISSEVPQNLSASRPQDRQFILSSKKLLLSDSGFYLCAWSVREGHNYGYTFGSGTRLTVV.